These 19 T cell receptor beta chains were sequenced from one sample in a study of blood T cell repertoires in COVID-19. Only in-frame clones appear in the TCRdb table, and some are missing; sequencing was by immunoSEQ multiplex PCR. The sample lists 150,000 to 200,000 clones; around 85% were seen once. Specimen: peripheral blood. The receptors here all came from a man aged 55 to 70 who had recovered from COVID-19.

This clone has only one observation. The V call is TRBV15, the J call TRBJ2-7, with D perhaps TRBD2 (6 bases). The CDR3 is 13 amino acids. Per the germline V gene, CDR1 is LNHNV and CDR2 is YYDKDF (reference sequence). V was shortened by 4 bases and J by 6 bases, with 13 bases between the two germline ends. The CDR3 DNA sequence: TGTGCCACCAGCAAAGGGGAGGATCTCGAGCAGTACTTC. Translated: CATSKGEDLEQYF.

The V gene is TRBV2, the J gene TRBJ2-1; 12 bases line up with TRBD2. The germline CDR1 and CDR2 sequences are SNHLY and FYNNEI. The CDR3 consists of 16 residues. Trimming at V came to 2 bases and at J to 7 bases, leaving 6 bases not matched to a gene. CDR3 amino acids: CASSERLAGGLNEQFF. CDR3 nucleotides: TGTGCCAGCAGTGAACGTCTAGCGGGGGGGCTTAATGAGCAGTTCTTC.

The chain uses TRBV5-4 and TRBJ1-2, with 7 bases matching TRBD1. Germline-derived CDR1 and CDR2 are SGHNT and YYREEE (reference sequence). The V gene end was trimmed by 10 bases and the J gene end by 10 bases; junction bases not matched to a gene: 19. The CDR3 is made up of 14 amino acids. DNA of the CDR3: TGTGCCTCCTTCGCCCAATTGACAGGGAGAGACTACACCTTC. Protein sequence: CASFAQLTGRDYTF.

The chain joins TRBV25-1 to TRBJ2-7, with 11 bases aligning to TRBD1. The CDR3 loop spans 15 amino acids. V lost 4 bases to trimming and J lost 2 bases; unmatched junction nucleotides: 4. Per germline, CDR1 MGHDK and CDR2 SYGVNS. The DNA of the CDR3 is TGTGCCAGCAGTGTTGGGACAGGGGGAACCTACGAGCAGTACTTC. As protein: CASSVGTGGTYEQYF.

J is TRBJ2-5 and V is TRBV3-1 (or the pseudogene TRBV3-2); 10 bases are shared with TRBD2. J was trimmed by 7 bases and V by 5 bases; bases with no gene match: 7. Per germline, CDR1 LGHDT and CDR2 YNNKEL (reference sequence). This CDR3 contains 14 residues. The CDR3 sequence is CASSEAGGVGTQYF. The CDR3 DNA reads TGTGCCAGCAGCGAAGCGGGGGGGGTGGGGACCCAGTACTTC.

The chain joins TRBV7-9 to TRBJ1-2; TRBD1 might be the D (6 bases). Germline CDR1 and CDR2: SEHNR and FQNEAQ (reference sequence). The CDR3 is 15 residues long. Trimming pared 5 bases from V and 8 bases from J, leaving 21 bases between. The CDR3 bases are TGTGCCAGCAGCCTCAATACAGGGATTTCGGGCGGCTACACCTTC. It translates to CASSLNTGISGGYTF.

The chain has TRBV19 and TRBJ1-5; TRBD1 agrees at 8 bases. V was clipped by 2 bases and J by 4 bases; unmatched bases: 16. The CDR3 runs to 19 residues. Per the germline V gene, CDR1 is LNHDA and CDR2 is SQIVND (reference sequence). The CDR3: CASSIRREGGQVGNQPQHF. CDR3 nucleotides: TGTGCCAGTAGTATAAGAAGAGAGGGGGGACAGGTCGGGAATCAGCCCCAGCATTTT.

The rearrangement uses TRBV2 and TRBJ1-1, with 8 positions matching TRBD1. The V gene end was trimmed by 8 bases and the J gene end by 4 bases; junction bases not matched to a gene: 15. CDR1 SNHLY and CDR2 FYNNEI come from the germline V gene. CDR3 length equals 16 residues. The CDR3 DNA reads as TGTGCCAGCTTCCGGGGGGCAGGGGGCCGGAGCACTGAAGCTTTCTTT. Translated: CASFRGAGGRSTEAFF.

This clone was seen just once. This chain uses TRBV11-2 with TRBJ2-2; 11 positions agree with TRBD2. The CDR3 is 16 amino acids. Trimming removed 5 bases from V and 6 bases from J; junction bases left unmatched: 8. CDR1 and CDR2 (germline): SGHAT, FQNNGV. CDR3 amino acids: CASSPSSGGAAGELFF. The CDR3 DNA follows: TGTGCCAGCAGCCCTAGTAGCGGGGGGGCGGCCGGGGAGCTGTTTTTT.

This rearrangement joins TRBV30 to TRBJ1-2; 7 nucleotides match TRBD1. Germline trimming cut 0 bases from V and 6 bases from J; bases unmatched to any gene: 4. Germline loops: CDR1 GTSNPN, CDR2 SVGIG (reference sequence). This CDR3 contains 13 residues. CDR3 amino acids: CAWSVSQGHGYTF. The CDR3 nucleotides read TGTGCCTGGAGTGTGTCACAGGGGCATGGCTACACCTTC.

The chain employs TRBV4-2 and TRBJ1-5; D may be TRBD1 (5 bases). This CDR3 is 15 amino acids long. Trimming pared 3 bases from V and 5 bases from J, leaving 14 bases between. Germline V CDR1 and CDR2: LGHNA, YNFKEQ. CDR3 sequence reads: CASSHPGGDDQPQHF. CDR3 nucleotide sequence: TGTGCCAGCAGCCACCCGGGGGGAGATGATCAGCCCCAGCATTTT.

This chain connects TRBV6-6 to TRBJ2-5; D might be TRBD1 (5 bases). Per germline, CDR1 MNHNY and CDR2 SVGAGI (reference sequence). The CDR3 extends over 13 amino acids. V lost 4 bases and J 2 bases, leaving 8 bases between the germline ends. The CDR3 DNA sequence: TGTGCCAGCAGTTTTACAGGACAAGAGACCCAGTACTTC. Translation gives CASSFTGQETQYF.

This clone was picked up one time. Written as DNA, the CDR3 is TGTGCCATCAGTGAGTCTGGGGCGGTGGCAGATACGCAGTATTTT. Its protein product is CAISESGAVADTQYF. The chain is built from TRBV10-3 and TRBJ2-3; D perhaps matches TRBD1 (5 bases). The V end was cut by 0 bases, the J end by 4 bases, with 11 bases between. The CDR3 has 15 residues. CDR1 and CDR2 (germline): ENHRY, SYGVKD.

This chain uses TRBV6-6 with TRBJ1-2, with 9 bases aligning to TRBD1. CDR3 length equals 14 residues. Looked up from germline, CDR1 is MNHNY and CDR2 is SVGAGI (reference sequence). V shed 7 bases and J 8 bases; nucleotides not matched to a gene: 11. The DNA for the CDR3 is TGTGCCAGCACCGCCCCGGGACAGGGCCGCGGCTACACCTTC. Translated: CASTAPGQGRGYTF.

This clone was observed a handful of times. The chain employs TRBV5-4 and TRBJ1-1; 9 positions match TRBD1. The CDR3 is 16 residues long. Germline lookup yields CDR1 SGHNT and CDR2 YYREEE (reference sequence). V lost 4 bases to trimming and J lost 0 bases; unmatched junction nucleotides: 7. CDR3 residues: CASSGTQGALNTEAFF. The CDR3 DNA is TGTGCCAGCAGCGGGACACAGGGGGCCTTGAACACTGAAGCTTTCTTT.

This rearrangement joins TRBV5-4 to TRBJ1-1; 7 bases are a match to TRBD1. Germline CDR1 and CDR2: SGHNT and YYREEE (reference sequence). Trimming cost V 2 bases and J 6 bases; bases outside gene matches: 13. The CDR3 has 16 residues. Here the CDR3 reads CASSFPRGTEVSEAFF. The CDR3 DNA is TGTGCCAGCAGCTTCCCCCGGGGGACAGAGGTTTCTGAAGCTTTCTTT.

The V and J genes are TRBV2 and TRBJ2-7, with TRBD1 matching over 12 bases. CDR1 and CDR2 from the germline V gene are SNHLY and FYNNEI. V lost 8 bases to trimming and J lost 5 bases; unmatched junction nucleotides: 7. The CDR3 is made up of 14 amino acids. The CDR3, as DNA: TGTGCCAGCGGGGGGACAGGGGGCAGCCACGAGCAGTACTTC. Translating it yields CASGGTGGSHEQYF.

J is TRBJ2-1 and V is TRBV7-3, with 13 bases fitting TRBD2. Germline-derived CDR1 and CDR2 are SGHTA and FQGTGA. J lost 0 bases, V lost 4 bases, and 3 bases had no gene match. The CDR3 contains 17 residues. The CDR3, as DNA: TGTGCCAGCAGCTCGGGACTAGCGGGGATCTCCTACAATGAGCAGTTCTTC. The encoded protein is CASSSGLAGISYNEQFF.

The rearrangement links TRBV7-2 to TRBJ1-2, with D perhaps matching TRBD1 (6 bases). The CDR3 runs 13 residues. V was clipped by 4 bases and J by 8 bases, with 14 bases between them. CDR1 and CDR2 (germline): SGHTA, FQGNSA. CDR3 loop: CASSSAGGPGYTF. The CDR3 DNA is TGTGCCAGCAGCTCTGCGGGGGGGCCAGGCTACACCTTC.